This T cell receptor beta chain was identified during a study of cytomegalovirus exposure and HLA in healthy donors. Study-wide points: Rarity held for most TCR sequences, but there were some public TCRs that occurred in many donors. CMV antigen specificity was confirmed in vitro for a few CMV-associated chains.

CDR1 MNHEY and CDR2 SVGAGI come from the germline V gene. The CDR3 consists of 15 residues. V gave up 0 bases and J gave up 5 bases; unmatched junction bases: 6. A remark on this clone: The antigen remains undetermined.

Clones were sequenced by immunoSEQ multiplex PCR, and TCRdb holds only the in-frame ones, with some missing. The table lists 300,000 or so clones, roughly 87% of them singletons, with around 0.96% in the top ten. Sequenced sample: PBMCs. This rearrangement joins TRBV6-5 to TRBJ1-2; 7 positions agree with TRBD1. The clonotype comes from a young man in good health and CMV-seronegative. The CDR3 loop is CASSYSRRGWYGYTF. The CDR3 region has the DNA TGTGCCAGCAGTTACTCGCGCAGGGGGTGGTATGGCTACACCTTC.